This entry lists 17 T cell receptor beta chains sequenced from one sample in a study of technical replicates of blood from a handful of donors. This table comes from immunoSEQ multiplex PCR, and its TCRdb copy is limited to in-frame clones, with some not included. This sample has 68,000 or so clones, with 95% to 97% found just once. The sequencing sample was made of T cells isolated from PBMCs. Receptors were obtained from a human donor in good health.

This clone was detected only once. The chain links TRBV6-5 to TRBJ2-2, with D possibly being TRBD2 (6 bases). The CDR3 runs 13 residues. Germline-derived CDR1 and CDR2 are MNHEY and SVGAGI. With 6 bases removed from V and 3 bases from J, the gap between germline ends came to 8 bases. CDR3 sequence (DNA): TGTGCCAGCAGGGGACTGCACACCGGGGAGCTGTTTTTT. It encodes CASRGLHTGELFF.

This clone was seen a handful of times. This chain uses TRBV5-8 with TRBJ1-1, with D possibly TRBD1 on 5 matching bases. V lost 5 bases, J lost 6 bases, and 14 bases lay in between. Per germline, CDR1 SGHTS and CDR2 YDEGEE. This CDR3 spans 13 amino acids. The CDR3 reads CASSLDPGPEAFF. For the CDR3, the DNA is TGTGCCAGCAGTCTGGACCCAGGGCCTGAAGCTTTCTTT.

This chain joins TRBV5-1 and TRBJ1-2; no clear D. Trimming left V 2 bases short and J 4 bases short, with 6 bases between. CDR1 and CDR2 (germline): SGHRS, YFSETQ. This CDR3 region has 12 residues. Here the CDR3 reads CASSLDFYGYTF. DNA for the CDR3: TGCGCCAGCAGCTTAGACTTCTATGGCTACACCTTC.

This chain links TRBV29-1 with TRBJ2-3; 9 bases map to TRBD1. With V trimmed by 6 bases and J by 1 base, 2 bases remained unmatched. CDR3 length: 13 amino acids. Germline V gene lookup returns CDR1 SQVTM and CDR2 ANQGSEA. In DNA, the CDR3 is TGCAGCGTGGGACAGGGCGGCACAGATACGCAGTATTTT. Protein sequence: CSVGQGGTDTQYF.

The gene calls are TRBV6-1 and TRBJ2-3; tentative D call: TRBD2 (6 bases). This CDR3 has 13 residues. The germline V and J ends were trimmed by 5 bases and 0 bases, with 6 bases remaining between them. Germline CDR1 and CDR2: MNHNS and SASEGT. CDR3 residues: CASSLASTDTQYF. For the CDR3, the DNA is TGTGCCAGCAGTCTAGCGAGCACAGATACGCAGTATTTT.

The genes are TRBV5-5 and TRBJ1-5; perhaps TRBD1 as D (6 bases). Germline CDR1 SGHKS, CDR2 YYEKEE (reference sequence). The CDR3 is 17 residues long. V was shortened by 2 bases and J by 3 bases, with 18 bases between the two germline ends. The CDR3 reads CASSFTYRVKYNQPQHF. In nucleotides, the CDR3 is TGTGCCAGCAGCTTTACGTACAGGGTAAAGTACAATCAGCCCCAGCATTTT.

The chain recombines TRBV18 with TRBJ1-2; D is undetermined. With 1 base removed from V and 0 bases from J, the gap between germline ends came to 12 bases. The CDR3 length is 16 residues. Looked up from germline, CDR1 is KGHSH and CDR2 is LQKENI. CDR3 sequence reads: CASSPLRMPTNYGYTF. In DNA, the CDR3 is TGTGCCAGCTCACCACTGCGGATGCCCACTAACTATGGCTACACCTTC. Drawing the rest from reference TRBV18 and TRBJ1-2, the complete variable domain is NAGVMQNPRHLVRRRGQEARLRCSPMKGHSHVYWYRQLPEEGLKFMVYLQKENIIDESGMPKERFSAEFPKEGPSILRIQQVVRGDSAAYFCASSPLRMPTNYGYTFGSGTRLTVV.

This chain connects TRBV4-2 to TRBJ2-7, with D hard to call. The V gene lost 1 base and the J gene lost 3 bases, with 7 bases spanning the gap. The length of the CDR3 is 13 residues. Germline-derived CDR1 and CDR2 are LGHNA and YNFKEQ. The CDR3 region is CASSQAPYYEQYF. The CDR3, as DNA: TGTGCCAGCAGCCAAGCCCCTTACTACGAGCAGTACTTC.

Comment on this clone: Other DNA sequences in the same sample also yield this CDR3. This sequence joins TRBV7-9 and TRBJ1-1; the D is unclear. Trimming took 1 base from V and 1 from J, leaving 4 bases between them. The length of the CDR3 is 13 residues. Germline lookup yields CDR1 SEHNR and CDR2 FQNEAQ (reference sequence). Written as DNA, the CDR3 is TGTGCCAGCAGCTTAGACAGGAACACTGAAGCTTTCTTT. This gives the protein CASSLDRNTEAFF.

The chain links TRBV11-2 to TRBJ2-1; D is unclear. Germline CDR1 is SGHAT and CDR2 is FQNNGV. CDR3 length: 16 residues. Trimming removed 5 bases at V and 7 bases at J, with 21 bases between. CDR3 loop: CASSLLLLSPRNEQFF. The DNA for the CDR3 is TGTGCCAGCAGCCTCCTACTTCTTTCCCCGAGGAATGAGCAGTTCTTC.

The chain is built from TRBV19 and TRBJ1-2; TRBD1 aligns across 7 bases. Germline lookup yields CDR1 LNHDA and CDR2 SQIVND (reference sequence). The length of the CDR3 is 15 residues. V gave up 2 bases and J gave up 1 base; unmatched junction bases: 4. DNA of the CDR3: TGTGCCAGTAGTATATCGGACAGGAGTAACTATGGCTACACCTTC. This translates into CASSISDRSNYGYTF.

Remarks on this clone: The junction and the germline gene differ at one end; a read error may be behind it. The chain uses TRBV29-1 and TRBJ1-2; unclear D gene. CDR1 and CDR2 from the germline V gene are SQVTM and ANQGSEA. This CDR3 contains 9 residues. Written as DNA, the CDR3 is TGCAGCGTCCCTGAAGCCTTCGCCTTC. This sequence encodes CSVPEAFAF.

The chain employs TRBV2 and TRBJ2-1, with D possibly matching TRBD2 (5 bases). V lost 9 bases to trimming and J lost 7 bases, with 13 bases between them. Germline V gene lookup returns CDR1 SNHLY and CDR2 FYNNEI. This CDR3 spans 12 amino acids. CDR3 in amino acids: CASRSGINEQFF. CDR3 nucleotide sequence: TGTGCCAGTCGAAGCGGTATAAATGAGCAGTTCTTC.

This chain links TRBV4-1 with TRBJ1-2; D possibly corresponds to TRBD1 (5 bases). V was cut by 0 bases and J by 4 bases, with 12 bases left in between. This CDR3 has 15 amino acids. Per the germline V gene, CDR1 is MGHRA and CDR2 is YSYEKL. CDR3 in amino acids: CASSQDGGGGYGYTF. In nucleotides, the CDR3 is TGCGCCAGCAGCCAAGATGGGGGAGGCGGCTATGGCTACACCTTC.

The chain is built from TRBV27 and TRBJ2-7, with 9 positions matching TRBD1. The CDR3 extends over 14 amino acids. The germline V gene has CDR1 MNHEY and CDR2 SMNVEV (reference sequence). With V trimmed by 3 bases and J by 5 bases, 5 bases remained unmatched. CDR3 bases: TGTGCCAGCAGTTTCGGGACAGGGCAAAACGAGCAGTACTTC. Translating gives CASSFGTGQNEQYF.

The gene calls are TRBV27 and TRBJ2-7, with 8 positions matching TRBD2. Germline trimming cut 6 bases from V and 0 bases from J; bases unmatched to any gene: 4. The length of the CDR3 is 14 residues. The germline V gene encodes CDR1 MNHEY and CDR2 SMNVEV (reference sequence). CDR3 bases: TGTGCCAGCAGCGACCTAGCGGGCTCCTACGAGCAGTACTTC. It specifies CASSDLAGSYEQYF.

The V call is TRBV19, the J call TRBJ1-2, with D perhaps matching TRBD1 (5 bases). Germline V CDR1 and CDR2: LNHDA, SQIVND (reference sequence). The V and J ends lost 5 bases and 6 bases respectively, with 16 bases between them. The CDR3 spans 14 residues. The CDR3 coding sequence is TGTGCCAGTAGTTCCCACGGGGGATCTAATGGCTACACCTTC. This translates into CASSSHGGSNGYTF.